This T cell receptor (beta chain) is drawn from a study of CD8+ T cells in alopecia areata. The V end was cut by 5 bases, the J end by 2 bases, with 7 bases between. CDR1 and CDR2 from the germline V gene are SQVTM and ANQGSEA. This CDR3 spans 12 amino acids. The treatment was: oral pan-JAK inhibitor, 5-10 mg twice daily. Once RNA had been extracted, it was reverse transcribed into cDNA to act as the sequencing template. The table came from immunoSEQ multiplex PCR; TCRdb's copy has only in-frame clones and leaves some out. The sample records hundreds of thousands of clones, more than 30% being singletons.

The receptor was isolated from a human donor with alopecia areata. This specimen was CD4+ T cells sorted from blood, taken at approximately week 31, from a patient treated with tofacitinib. This chain joins TRBV29-1 and TRBJ2-1; D gene uncertain. The CDR3 here is CSVLEAYNEQFF. CDR3 nucleotides: TGCAGCGTTCTCGAAGCCTACAATGAGCAGTTCTTC.